The clone carrying this T cell receptor beta chain was seen repeatedly, ten times or more. The data were obtained in a study of patients and donors after allogeneic stem cell transplantation. MiXCR, run by TCRdb on the RT-PCR reads, gives a single entry per CDR3 protein. The table lists 410,000 or so distinct CDR3 sequences, 16% of them singletons. The CDR3 runs 13 residues. The V gene's germline CDR1 is SQVTM and CDR2 ANQGSEA. V shed 0 bases and J shed 4 bases, with 7 bases lying between them. The sequenced material came from blood, either unsorted or a sorted T cell fraction (not recorded which). This rearrangement joins TRBV29-1 to TRBJ2-4; D gene ambiguous. This receptor was obtained from a human donor who was either an allogeneic HSCT recipient or a stem cell or donor lymphocyte infusion donor (not recorded which). It is not recorded whose cells these are; they may come from a transplant donor. CDR3 sequence (DNA): TGCAGCGTTGAAGAGAGTATAAAAAACATTCAGTACTTC. It encodes CSVEESIKNIQYF.